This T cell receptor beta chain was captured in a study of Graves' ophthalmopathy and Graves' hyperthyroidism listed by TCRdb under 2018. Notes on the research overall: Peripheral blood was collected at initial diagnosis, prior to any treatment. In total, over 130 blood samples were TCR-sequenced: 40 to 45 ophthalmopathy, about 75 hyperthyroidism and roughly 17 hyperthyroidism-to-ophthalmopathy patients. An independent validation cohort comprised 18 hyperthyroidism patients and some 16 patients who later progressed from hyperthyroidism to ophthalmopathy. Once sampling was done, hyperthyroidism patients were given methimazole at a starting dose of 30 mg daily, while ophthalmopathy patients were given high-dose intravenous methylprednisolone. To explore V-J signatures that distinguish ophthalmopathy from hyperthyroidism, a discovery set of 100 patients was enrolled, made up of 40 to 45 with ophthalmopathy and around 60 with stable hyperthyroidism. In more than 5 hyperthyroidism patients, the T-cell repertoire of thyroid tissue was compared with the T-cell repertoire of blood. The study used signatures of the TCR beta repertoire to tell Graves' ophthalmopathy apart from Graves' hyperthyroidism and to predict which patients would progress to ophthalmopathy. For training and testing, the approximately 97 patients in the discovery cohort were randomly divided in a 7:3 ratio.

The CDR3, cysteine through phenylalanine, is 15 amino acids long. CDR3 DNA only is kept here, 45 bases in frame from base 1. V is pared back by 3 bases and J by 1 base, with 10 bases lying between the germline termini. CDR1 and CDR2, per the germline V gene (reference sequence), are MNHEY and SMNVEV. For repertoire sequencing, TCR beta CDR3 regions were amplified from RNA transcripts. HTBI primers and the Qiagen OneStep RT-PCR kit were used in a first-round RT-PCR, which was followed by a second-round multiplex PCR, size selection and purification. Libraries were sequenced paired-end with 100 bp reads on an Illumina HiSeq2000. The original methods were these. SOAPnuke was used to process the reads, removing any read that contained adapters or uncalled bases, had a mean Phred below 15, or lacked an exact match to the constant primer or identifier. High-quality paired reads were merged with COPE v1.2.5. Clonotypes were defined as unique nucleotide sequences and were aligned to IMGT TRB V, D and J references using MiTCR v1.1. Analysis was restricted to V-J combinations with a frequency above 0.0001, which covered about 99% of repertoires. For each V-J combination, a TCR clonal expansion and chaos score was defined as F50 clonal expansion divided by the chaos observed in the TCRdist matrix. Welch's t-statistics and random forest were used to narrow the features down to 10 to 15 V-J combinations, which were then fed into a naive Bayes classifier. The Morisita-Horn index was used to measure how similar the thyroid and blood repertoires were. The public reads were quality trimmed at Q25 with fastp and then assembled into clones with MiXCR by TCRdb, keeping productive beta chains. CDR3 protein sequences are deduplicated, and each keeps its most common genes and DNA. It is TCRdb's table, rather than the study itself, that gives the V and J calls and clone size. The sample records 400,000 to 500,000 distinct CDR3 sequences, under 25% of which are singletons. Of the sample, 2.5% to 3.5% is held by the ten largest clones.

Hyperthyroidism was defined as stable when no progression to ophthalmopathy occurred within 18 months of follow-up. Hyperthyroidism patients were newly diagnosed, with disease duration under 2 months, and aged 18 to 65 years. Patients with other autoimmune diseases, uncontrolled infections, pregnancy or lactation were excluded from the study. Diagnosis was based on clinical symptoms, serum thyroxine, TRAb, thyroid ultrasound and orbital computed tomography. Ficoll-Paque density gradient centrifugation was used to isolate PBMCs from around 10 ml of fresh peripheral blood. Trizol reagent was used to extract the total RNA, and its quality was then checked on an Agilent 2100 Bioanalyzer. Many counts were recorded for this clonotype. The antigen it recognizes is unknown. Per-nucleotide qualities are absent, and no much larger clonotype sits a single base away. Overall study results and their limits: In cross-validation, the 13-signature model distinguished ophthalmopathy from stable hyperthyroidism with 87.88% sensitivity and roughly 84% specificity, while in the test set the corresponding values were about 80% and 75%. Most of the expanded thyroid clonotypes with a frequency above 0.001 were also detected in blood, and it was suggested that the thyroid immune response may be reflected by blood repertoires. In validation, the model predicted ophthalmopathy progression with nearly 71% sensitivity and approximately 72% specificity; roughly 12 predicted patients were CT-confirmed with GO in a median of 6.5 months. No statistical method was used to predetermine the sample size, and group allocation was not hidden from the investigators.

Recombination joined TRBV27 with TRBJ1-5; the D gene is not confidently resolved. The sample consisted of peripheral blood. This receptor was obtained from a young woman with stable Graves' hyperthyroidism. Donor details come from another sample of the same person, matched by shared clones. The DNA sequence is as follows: TGTGCCAGCAGTTTGGTAGGCGGAAGCAATCAGCCCCAGCATTTT. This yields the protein CASSLVGGSNQPQHF.